This entry features one TCR beta chain sequence. What it binds is not known. Libraries were made by iRepertoire multiplex PCR with TCR subtype-specific primers for bulk and single-cell sequencing. Reprocessing the multiplex PCR reads, TCRdb reports a single entry for every CDR3 protein and omits DNA. In total, the table holds over 20,000 distinct CDR3 sequences. The patients sequenced had a carbamazepine-induced Stevens-Johnson syndrome or toxic epidermal necrolysis reaction. The sample belongs to a study of T cells in severe cutaneous drug reactions. Germline CDR1 reads SGHAT; CDR2 reads FQNNGV. This CDR3 region has 16 residues. Notes on the study in general: Blister cells averaged about 33% and PBMC around 5% TRBV12-4 in carbamazepine-induced Stevens-Johnson syndrome or toxic epidermal necrolysis patients.

This clonotype was obtained from a human donor with toxic epidermal necrolysis, a severe cutaneous drug reaction. The sample was PBMCs. The chain combines TRBV11-2 with TRBJ2-3. CDR3 amino acids: CASSSTVRRRTDTQYF.